This passage covers 19 T cell receptor beta chains from one sample sequenced in a study of blood T cell repertoires in COVID-19. Profiling relied on immunoSEQ multiplex PCR, and the TCRdb table lists in-frame clones only, not all of them. Among 400,000 or so clones listed, approximately 89% were seen once. The sample consisted of peripheral blood. The receptors shown here come from a woman aged 40-49 years with COVID-19, enrolled during active disease.

The gene calls are TRBV19 and TRBJ2-5, with unresolved D. This CDR3 region has 14 residues. V was pared by 3 bases and J by 2 bases, with 10 bases between. In germline, CDR1 is LNHDA, CDR2 SQIVND (reference sequence). The CDR3 region is CASSINRRQETQYF. CDR3 bases: TGTGCCAGTAGTATTAATAGGCGGCAAGAGACCCAGTACTTC.

This clone occurred a few times. This rearrangement joins TRBV5-6 to TRBJ1-2; 9 nucleotides agree with TRBD1. Germline CDR1 reads SGHDT; CDR2 reads YYEEEE. V lost 4 bases to trimming and J lost 14 bases; unmatched junction nucleotides: 15. The length of the CDR3 is 14 residues. The CDR3 spells CASSLGQGPKGYTF. In nucleotides, the CDR3 is TGTGCCAGCAGCCTCGGACAGGGGCCAAAAGGGTATACCTTC.

The chain employs TRBV28 and TRBJ1-2; 7 bases fit TRBD1. Germline V lookup: CDR1 MDHEN, CDR2 SYDVKM. The CDR3 length is 14 residues. Losses at the gene ends were 5 bases for V and 4 bases for J; bases not matched to a gene: 7. In DNA, the CDR3 is TGTGCCAGCAGTGCGACAGGGCCGCTCTATGGCTACACCTTC. It is translated as CASSATGPLYGYTF.

V is TRBV30 and J is TRBJ2-7; D is undetermined. Germline assignment: CDR1 GTSNPN and CDR2 SVGIG (reference sequence). Trimming stripped 2 bases from V and 4 bases from J, with 9 bases between. The length of the CDR3 is 12 residues. CDR3 residues: CAWSPVSYEQYF. The CDR3 DNA follows: TGTGCCTGGAGTCCAGTCTCTTACGAGCAGTACTTC.

The J gene is TRBJ2-7, the V gene TRBV11-2; D is possibly TRBD1 (5 bases). The length of the CDR3 is 15 residues. Germline V gene sequence: CDR1 SGHAT, CDR2 FQNNGV. The V end lost 0 bases, the J end lost 8 bases, and 17 bases lay between the germline ends. CDR3 nucleotide sequence: TGTGCCAGCAGCTTAGAATCAGGGATGGTAGTGAAGCAGTACTTC. It specifies CASSLESGMVVKQYF.

This chain connects TRBV7-3 to TRBJ2-7; 14 bases align to TRBD2. The CDR3 consists of 15 residues. Germline CDR1 reads SGHTA; CDR2 reads FQGTGA. The V segment lost 4 bases and the J segment 3 bases; nucleotides outside the gene matches: 2. CDR3 loop: CASSSGLAGVYEQYF. DNA for the CDR3: TGTGCCAGCAGCTCGGGACTAGCGGGAGTCTACGAGCAGTACTTC.

The J gene is TRBJ2-3, the V gene TRBV19, with 9 bases fitting TRBD1. J was trimmed by 5 bases and V by 3 bases; bases with no gene match: 9. This CDR3 is 16 amino acids long. Germline lookup yields CDR1 LNHDA and CDR2 SQIVND (reference sequence). The CDR3 region has the DNA TGTGCCAGTAGTATGCAGGGACGACAGGGGGGAGATACGCAGTATTTT. Amino acids: CASSMQGRQGGDTQYF.

The gene calls are TRBV11-2 and TRBJ1-2; tentatively, D is TRBD1 (5 bases). The CDR3 sequence is 13 residues long. Trimming pared 5 bases from V and 8 bases from J, leaving 15 bases between. Germline V CDR1 and CDR2: SGHAT, FQNNGV. CDR3 in amino acids: CASSPTAGVGYTF. In DNA form, the CDR3 reads TGTGCCAGCAGCCCTACTGCGGGGGTGGGCTACACCTTC.

This rearrangement joins TRBV7-9 to TRBJ1-2; the match to TRBD1 covers 10 bases. V lost 0 bases and J lost 5; bases outside the gene matches: 9. The CDR3 is made up of 17 amino acids. Looked up from germline, CDR1 is SEHNR and CDR2 is FQNEAQ (reference sequence). As DNA, the CDR3 is TGTGCCAGCAGCTTAGCTGGTGGGACAGGGGACCAGTATGGCTACACCTTC. It yields the protein CASSLAGGTGDQYGYTF.

The chain is built from TRBV5-1 and TRBJ2-3, with D possibly matching TRBD1 (6 bases). The V gene lost 4 bases and the J gene lost 6 bases, with 18 bases spanning the gap. Per the germline V gene, CDR1 is SGHRS and CDR2 is YFSETQ. The CDR3 runs 15 residues. As DNA, the CDR3 is TGCGCCAGCAGCCCAGGGGCCGGAGGTGGGGATACGCAGTATTTT. Translated, it gives CASSPGAGGGDTQYF.

This clone came up once. The chain employs TRBV30 and TRBJ2-3; 9 nucleotides agree with TRBD2. This CDR3 has 15 residues. V was pared by 3 bases and J by 4 bases, with 8 bases of the junction left unmatched. Germline values: CDR1 GTSNPN, CDR2 SVGIG (reference sequence). CDR3 nucleotide sequence: TGTGCCTGGAGAATTAGCGGCGGGAGGGCAGATACGCAGTATTTT. Amino acids: CAWRISGGRADTQYF.

V is TRBV2 and J is TRBJ1-5; no clear D gene. The CDR3 runs to 15 residues. V lost 8 bases and J lost 2, with 16 bases in between. The germline V gene encodes CDR1 SNHLY and CDR2 FYNNEI. The CDR3 DNA is TGTGCCAGCTCCGGGTTCCGGGTGGGCAATCAGCCCCAGCATTTT. Its translation is CASSGFRVGNQPQHF. Full variable domain (remainder filled in from reference TRBV2 and TRBJ1-5): EPEVTQTPSHQVTQMGQEVILRCVPISNHLYFYWYRQILGQKVEFLVSFYNNEISEKSEIFDDQFSVERPDGSNFTLKIRSTKLEDSAMYFCASSGFRVGNQPQHFGDGTRLSIL.

This chain uses TRBV19 with TRBJ2-1; D unclear. This CDR3 has 15 residues. V gave up 0 bases and J gave up 2 bases, with 8 bases separating them. Germline loops: CDR1 LNHDA, CDR2 SQIVND (reference sequence). The CDR3 DNA reads as TGTGCCAGTAGTATAGATGAAGCGACCTACAATGAGCAGTTCTTC. It codes for CASSIDEATYNEQFF.

The chain carries TRBV7-3 and TRBJ2-1, with D possibly TRBD2 on 5 matching bases. Germline V CDR1 and CDR2: SGHTA, FQGTGA. V was clipped by 5 bases and J by 9 bases, with 14 bases between them. The CDR3 extends over 13 amino acids. The CDR3 sequence is CASSPTIGGEQFF. The DNA of the CDR3 is TGTGCCAGCAGCCCGACCATAGGAGGTGAGCAGTTCTTC.

The gene calls are TRBV7-2 and TRBJ1-6; 8 bases align to TRBD1. V was pared by 5 bases and J by 8 bases, with 8 bases of the junction left unmatched. The germline V gene has CDR1 SGHTA and CDR2 FQGNSA. The CDR3 totals 15 residues. Here the CDR3 reads CASSPRTGRHSPLHF. CDR3 DNA sequence: TGTGCCAGCAGCCCACGGACAGGGCGGCATTCACCCCTCCACTTT. The full variable domain, completed using reference TRBV7-2 and TRBJ1-6, is GAGVSQSPSNKVTEKGKDVELRCDPISGHTALYWYRQSLGQGLEFLIYFQGNSAPDKSGLPSDRFSAERTGGSVSTLTIQRTQQEDSAVYLCASSPRTGRHSPLHFGNGTRLTVT.

This chain connects TRBV18 to TRBJ2-5, with 8 positions matching TRBD1. Germline V gene lookup returns CDR1 KGHSH and CDR2 LQKENI. V shed 3 bases and J 4 bases; nucleotides not matched to a gene: 4. The CDR3 covers 14 residues. Here the CDR3 DNA reads TGTGCCAGCTCACCTAAGGACAGGGTAGAGACCCAGTACTTC. Its protein is CASSPKDRVETQYF.

The chain combines TRBV28 with TRBJ2-1; 12 bases align to TRBD2. The CDR3 contains 16 residues. The junction had 7 bases not matched to a gene; V was cut back by 4 bases and J by 6 bases. Germline V gives CDR1 MDHEN, CDR2 SYDVKM. Written as DNA, the CDR3 is TGTGCCAGCAGTTATTACGGGACTAGCGGGTTCAATGAGCAGTTCTTC. Protein product: CASSYYGTSGFNEQFF.

The V gene is TRBV7-6, the J gene TRBJ1-2, with 9 nucleotides matching TRBD1. CDR1 and CDR2 (germline): SGHVS, FNYEAQ. The CDR3 runs 15 residues. The V gene end was trimmed by 1 base and the J gene end by 4 bases; junction bases not matched to a gene: 4. As DNA, the CDR3 is TGTGCCAGCAGCTTAGGGACAGGGGATGGCTATGGCTACACCTTC. The encoded protein is CASSLGTGDGYGYTF.

V gene TRBV4-3 combines with J gene TRBJ1-5; TRBD1 aligns across 7 bases. This CDR3 comprises 16 residues. V trimming: 0 bases; J trimming: 7 bases; junction bases outside the gene matches: 9. Germline V CDR1 and CDR2: LGHNA, YSLEER. The CDR3 sequence: CASSQDGEGGSQPQHF. In DNA, the CDR3 is TGCGCCAGCAGCCAAGATGGCGAAGGGGGCAGCCAGCCCCAGCATTTT.